The source of this TCR beta chain is a study of blood T cell repertoires in COVID-19. Across the whole study: The samples span acute and convalescent COVID-19 from the United States, Italy and Spain. In each case, the material was cDNA or gDNA derived from T cells, B-cell-depleted T cells, or PBMCs.

Some clones are missing from TCRdb's copy, which holds only in-frame ones; the method was immunoSEQ multiplex PCR. The table lists about 30,000 clones, over 75% of them singletons, with about 8% in the top ten. This clone has a handful of counts. Germline V gene lookup returns CDR1 KGHSH and CDR2 LQKENI. Trimming took off 4 bases at V and 5 bases at J, with 12 bases between the two ends. The CDR3 is 14 amino acids. The source is a woman in her 70s with active or convalescent COVID-19. The chain couples TRBV18 to TRBJ2-1; no firm D call. Material for sequencing was peripheral blood. The CDR3 nucleotides are TGTGCCAGCTCACTCGAACACCAAAACAATGAGCAGTTCTTC. As protein: CASSLEHQNNEQFF.